The rows below give T cell receptor beta chains drawn from one sample of a study of T cells in Graves' hyperthyroidism and ophthalmopathy. Via MiXCR, TCRdb re-called the multiplex PCR reads, giving one row per CDR3 protein. The sample shows around 520,000 distinct CDR3 sequences, 24% of them seen only once. The sample taken for sequencing was blood. The source is a woman aged 25 to 39 with Graves' ophthalmopathy. Each CDR3 is given with its conserved first and last residue. A D gene is named only where the DNA matches it firmly. Size values are once, few and many counts, or a class for expanded clones, and some rows have none.

size,V,J,D,CDR3,DNA
many,TRBV6-5,TRBJ1-5,TRBD1,CASSPGQGIRAPQHF,TGTGCCAGCAGTCCGGGACAGGGAATTCGTGCGCCCCAGCATTTT
.,TRBV20-1,TRBJ2-5,TRBD1,CSAIPGTGGEETQYF,TGCAGTGCTATACCCGGGACAGGGGGCGAAGAGACCCAGTACTTC
few,TRBV20-1,TRBJ2-7,.,CSARVPGTEEQYF,TGCAGTGCTAGAGTACCGGGAACGGAAGAGCAGTACTTC
many,TRBV5-1,TRBJ1-1,.,CASSLDRHTEAFF,TGCGCCAGCAGCTTGGACAGGCACACTGAAGCTTTCTTT
many,TRBV6-2/TRBV6-3,TRBJ1-5,.,CASSYSYGRRHRNQPQHF,TGTGCCAGCAGTTACTCGTACGGCCGTAGGCATCGCAATCAGCCCCAGCATTTT
many,TRBV5-1,TRBJ1-1,TRBD1,CASSLEGAGAEAFF,TGCGCCAGCAGCTTGGAGGGGGCTGGGGCTGAAGCTTTCTTT
.,TRBV7-9,TRBJ1-6,.,CASSLGESPLHF,TGTGCCAGCAGTTTAGGAGAGTCACCCCTCCACTTT
many,TRBV12-3/TRBV12-4,TRBJ2-2,.,CASSPQGMNTGELFF,TGTGCCAGCAGTCCACAGGGAATGAACACCGGGGAGCTGTTTTTT
many,TRBV6-2/TRBV6-3,TRBJ1-1,.,CASNYRAGVNTEAFF,TGTGCCAGCAACTACAGGGCCGGTGTGAACACTGAAGCTTTCTTT
.,TRBV19,TRBJ2-7,.,CASRPTVGWEQYF,TGTGCCAGTAGACCCACCGTGGGGTGGGAGCAGTACTTC
.,TRBV27,TRBJ1-2,.,CASSSGGAHYGYTF,TGTGCCAGCAGCTCGGGGGGGGCTCACTATGGCTACACCTTC
many,TRBV7-2,TRBJ1-1,.,CASRGLGGNTEAFF,TGTGCCAGCAGGGGTCTAGGGGGGAACACTGAAGCTTTCTTT
.,TRBV11-2,TRBJ2-3,TRBD2,CASSPGLAGGPTDTQYF,TGTGCCAGCAGCCCCGGACTAGCGGGGGGGCCCACAGATACGCAGTATTTT
.,TRBV5-1,TRBJ2-5,TRBD2,CASSLAPTSGGRAETQYF,TGCGCCAGCAGCTTGGCCCCCACTAGCGGGGGAAGGGCGGAGACCCAGTACTTC
many,TRBV4-1,TRBJ1-1,.,CASSRVSYRGNTEAFF,TGCGCCAGCAGCCGCGTGTCGTATCGGGGGAACACTGAAGCTTTCTTT
many,TRBV20-1,TRBJ1-2,.,CSARDFVGVDYGYTF,TGCAGTGCTAGAGATTTCGTCGGGGTGGACTATGGCTACACCTTC
.,TRBV28,TRBJ2-2,.,CASSPTSKTGELFF,TGTGCCAGCAGTCCCACCTCGAAGACCGGGGAGCTGTTTTTT
.,TRBV7-9,TRBJ2-7,.,CASSGGAYYEQYF,TGTGCCAGCAGCGGGGGGGCCTACTACGAGCAGTACTTC
many,TRBV10-3,TRBJ1-2,TRBD1,CAISERDSTYGYTF,TGTGCCATCAGTGAGCGGGACAGCACCTATGGCTACACCTTC
.,TRBV9,TRBJ2-7,TRBD1,CASSPVGQGAYEQYF,TGTGCCAGCAGCCCGGTGGGACAGGGAGCCTACGAGCAGTACTTC
.,TRBV3-1,TRBJ2-7,.,CASSRVVSSWQYF,TGTGCCAGCAGCCGAGTCGTGTCGTCTTGGCAGTACTTC
.,TRBV6-5,TRBJ1-2,.,CASSYSEPGYYGYTF,TGTGCCAGCAGTTACTCGGAGCCAGGGTACTATGGCTACACCTTC
.,TRBV2,TRBJ2-7,.,CASSDAPGQTYEQYF,TGTGCCAGCAGTGATGCTCCCGGGCAGACATACGAGCAGTACTTC
many,TRBV6-1,TRBJ1-5,.,CASSEETNQPQHF,TGTGCCAGCAGTGAGGAAACTAATCAGCCCCAGCATTTT
few,TRBV4-1,TRBJ2-4,.,CASSQDGRVMDIQYF,TGCGCCAGCAGCCAAGACGGCAGGGTGATGGACATTCAGTACTTC
many,TRBV5-1,TRBJ1-5,.,CASSLLGGTQHF,TGCGCCAGCAGCCTGCTCGGGGGAACCCAGCATTTT
many,TRBV28,TRBJ2-7,.,CASKAANYEQYF,TGTGCCAGCAAGGCAGCTAACTACGAGCAGTACTTC
many,TRBV2,TRBJ2-7,.,CASSGSGPYEQYF,TGTGCCAGCAGTGGATCAGGGCCCTACGAGCAGTACTTC
few,TRBV6-2/TRBV6-3,TRBJ2-3,TRBD1,CASAPGTGTSVDTQYF,TGTGCCAGCGCGCCCGGGACAGGGACTTCGGTAGATACGCAGTATTTT
few,TRBV14,TRBJ2-2,.,CASSLRGLTGELFF,TGTGCCAGCAGCTTACGAGGGCTAACCGGGGAGCTGTTTTTT
.,TRBV29-1,TRBJ2-3,.,CSVETPAAYTDTQYF,TGCAGCGTTGAGACTCCGGCAGCCTACACAGATACGCAGTATTTT
.,TRBV15,TRBJ1-1,.,CATSRVIARPNTEAFF,TGTGCCACCAGCAGAGTAATTGCCAGGCCGAACACTGAAGCTTTCTTT
many,TRBV12-3/TRBV12-4,TRBJ2-7,.,CASSLVEVPYEQYF,TGTGCCAGCAGTTTAGTGGAGGTCCCCTACGAGCAGTACTTC
.,TRBV6-2/TRBV6-3,TRBJ1-1,.,CASTLYDTGQNTEAFF,TGTGCCAGCACTCTTTACGATACGGGGCAGAACACTGAAGCTTTCTTT
.,TRBV2,TRBJ2-7,.,CASSASGGLWNEQYF,TGTGCCAGCAGTGCGTCGGGGGGCTTGTGGAACGAGCAGTACTTC
.,TRBV4-1,TRBJ1-2,.,CASSHRAYGYTF,TGCGCCAGCAGCCACAGGGCCTATGGCTACACCTTC
.,TRBV5-1,TRBJ2-7,.,CASSPGPASYEQYF,TGCGCCAGCAGCCCGGGTCCTGCCTCCTACGAGCAGTACTTC
.,TRBV19,TRBJ1-5,TRBD1,CASSYSGTGYNQPQHF,TGTGCCAGTAGCTATAGCGGGACAGGGTACAATCAGCCCCAGCATTTT
.,TRBV2,TRBJ2-7,TRBD2,CASSVRLAEGEDYEQYF,TGTGCCAGCAGCGTTCGACTAGCGGAGGGGGAAGACTACGAGCAGTACTTC
many,TRBV10-3,TRBJ1-2,TRBD1,CAISGTGYGYTF,TGTGCCATCAGTGGGACAGGGTATGGCTACACCTTC
.,TRBV3-1,TRBJ1-2,.,CASSHRGANYGYTF,TGTGCCAGCAGCCATAGGGGAGCTAACTATGGCTACACCTTC
many,TRBV10-1,TRBJ2-5,.,CASSRQLQETQYF,TGCGCCAGCAGTAGACAGCTCCAAGAGACCCAGTACTTC
many,TRBV6-2/TRBV6-3,TRBJ1-1,TRBD1,CASSYFTGGTEAFF,TGTGCCAGCAGTTACTTTACAGGGGGCACTGAAGCTTTCTTT
.,TRBV20-1,TRBJ1-6,.,CSATDSETLHF,TGCAGTGCTACGGACTCGGAAACCCTCCACTTT
few,TRBV6-1,TRBJ2-4,.,CASSEGLVLAKNIQYF,TGTGCCAGCAGTGAAGGACTGGTACTAGCCAAAAACATTCAGTACTTC
many,TRBV18,TRBJ1-1,.,CASSPPVGQNTEAFF,TGTGCCAGCTCACCACCCGTGGGACAGAACACTGAAGCTTTCTTT
few,TRBV12-3/TRBV12-4,TRBJ2-2,.,CASTLGPASNTGELFF,TGTGCCAGCACCTTAGGGCCAGCTTCGAACACCGGGGAGCTGTTTTTT
.,TRBV28,TRBJ2-7,.,CASGEGSYEQYF,TGTGCCAGCGGTGAGGGTTCCTACGAGCAGTACTTC
many,TRBV6-1,TRBJ1-2,.,CASSEVFNYGYTF,TGTGCCAGCAGTGAAGTGTTTAACTATGGCTACACCTTC
.,TRBV5-1,TRBJ1-1,TRBD1,CASSFLAGGQYANTEAFF,TGCGCCAGCAGCTTCTTAGCAGGGGGACAGTACGCCAACACTGAAGCTTTCTTT
many,TRBV7-3,TRBJ2-5,TRBD2,CASSLIPAGGRETQYF,TGTGCCAGCAGCTTAATCCCCGCAGGCGGGAGAGAGACCCAGTACTTC
many,TRBV27,TRBJ1-5,.,CASSLQGTQPQHF,TGTGCCAGCAGTTTACAGGGCACTCAGCCCCAGCATTTT
few,TRBV5-1,TRBJ1-3,.,CASSLDPGDTIYF,TGCGCCAGCAGCTTGGATCCGGGGGACACCATATATTTT
few,TRBV4-1,TRBJ2-2,.,CASSQDLLEGELFF,TGCGCCAGCAGCCAAGATCTCCTCGAAGGGGAGCTGTTTTTT